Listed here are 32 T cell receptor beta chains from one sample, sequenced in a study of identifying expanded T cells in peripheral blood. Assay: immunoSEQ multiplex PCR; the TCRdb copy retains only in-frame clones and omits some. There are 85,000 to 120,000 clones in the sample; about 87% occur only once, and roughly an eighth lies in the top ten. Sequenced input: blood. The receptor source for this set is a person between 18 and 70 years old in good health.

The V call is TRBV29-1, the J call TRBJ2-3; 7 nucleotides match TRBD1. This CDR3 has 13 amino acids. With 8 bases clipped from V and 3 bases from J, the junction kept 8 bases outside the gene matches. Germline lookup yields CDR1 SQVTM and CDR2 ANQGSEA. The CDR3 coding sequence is TGCAGCCTAAAGCCGGACAGGACAGATACGCAGTATTTT. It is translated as CSLKPDRTDTQYF.

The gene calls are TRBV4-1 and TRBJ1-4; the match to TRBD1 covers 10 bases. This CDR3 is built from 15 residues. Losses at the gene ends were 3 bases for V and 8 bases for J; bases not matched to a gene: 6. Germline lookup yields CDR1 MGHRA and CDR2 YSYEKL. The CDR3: CASSQGGQGYEKLFF. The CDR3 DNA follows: TGCGCCAGCAGCCAGGGGGGACAGGGGTACGAAAAACTGTTTTTT.

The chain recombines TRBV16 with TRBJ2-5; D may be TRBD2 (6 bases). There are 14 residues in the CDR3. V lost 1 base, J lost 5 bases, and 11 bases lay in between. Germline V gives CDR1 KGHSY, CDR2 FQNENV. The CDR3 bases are TGTGCCAGCAGCCAATTGTCCGGGAGTGAGACCCAGTACTTC. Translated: CASSQLSGSETQYF.

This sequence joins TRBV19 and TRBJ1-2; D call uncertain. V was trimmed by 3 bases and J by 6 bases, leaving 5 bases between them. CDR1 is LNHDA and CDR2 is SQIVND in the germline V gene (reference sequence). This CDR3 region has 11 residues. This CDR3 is CASSIFNGYTF. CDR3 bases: TGTGCCAGTAGTATTTTCAATGGCTACACCTTC.

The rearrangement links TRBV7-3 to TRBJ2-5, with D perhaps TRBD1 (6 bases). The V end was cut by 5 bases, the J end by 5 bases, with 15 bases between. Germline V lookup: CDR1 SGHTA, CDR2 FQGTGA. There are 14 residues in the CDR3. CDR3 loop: CASSASGAGETQYF. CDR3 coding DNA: TGTGCCAGCAGCGCCTCAGGGGCAGGGGAGACCCAGTACTTC.

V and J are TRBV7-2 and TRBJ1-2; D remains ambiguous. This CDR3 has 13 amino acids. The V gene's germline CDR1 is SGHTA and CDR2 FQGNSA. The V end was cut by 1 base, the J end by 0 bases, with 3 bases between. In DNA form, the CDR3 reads TGTGCCAGCAGCTTAGACACTAACTATGGCTACACCTTC. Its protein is CASSLDTNYGYTF.

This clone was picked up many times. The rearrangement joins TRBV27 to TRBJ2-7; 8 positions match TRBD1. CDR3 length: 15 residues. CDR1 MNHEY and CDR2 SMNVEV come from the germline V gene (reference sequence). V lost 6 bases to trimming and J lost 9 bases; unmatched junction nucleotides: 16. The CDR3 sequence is CASRLDRGLTSRQYF. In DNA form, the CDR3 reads TGTGCCAGCAGGCTAGACAGGGGCCTTACCTCCCGGCAGTACTTC.

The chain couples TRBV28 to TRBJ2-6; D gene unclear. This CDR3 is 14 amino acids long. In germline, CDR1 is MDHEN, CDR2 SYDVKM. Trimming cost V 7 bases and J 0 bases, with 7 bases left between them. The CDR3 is CASITGSGANVLTF. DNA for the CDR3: TGTGCCAGCATTACTGGCTCTGGGGCCAACGTCCTGACTTTC.

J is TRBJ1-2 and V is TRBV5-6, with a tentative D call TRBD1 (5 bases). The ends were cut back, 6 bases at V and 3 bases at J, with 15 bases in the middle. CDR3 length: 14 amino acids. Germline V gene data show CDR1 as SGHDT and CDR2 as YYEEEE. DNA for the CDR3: TGTGCCAGCATCGTAGGGTCGGGGCACTATGGCTACACCTTC. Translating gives CASIVGSGHYGYTF.

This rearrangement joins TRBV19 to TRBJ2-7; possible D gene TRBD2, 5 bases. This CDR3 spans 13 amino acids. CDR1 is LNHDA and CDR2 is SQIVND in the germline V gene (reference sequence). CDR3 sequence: CASGGGSSYEQYF. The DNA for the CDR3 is TGTGCATCCGGCGGTGGGAGCTCCTACGAGCAGTACTTC. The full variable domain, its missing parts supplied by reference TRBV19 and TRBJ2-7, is DGGITQSPKYLFRKEGQNVTLSCEQNLNHDAMYWYRQDPGQGLRLIYYSQIVNDFQKGDIAEGYSVSREKKESFPLTVTSAQKNPTAFYLCASGGGSSYEQYFGPGTRLTVT.

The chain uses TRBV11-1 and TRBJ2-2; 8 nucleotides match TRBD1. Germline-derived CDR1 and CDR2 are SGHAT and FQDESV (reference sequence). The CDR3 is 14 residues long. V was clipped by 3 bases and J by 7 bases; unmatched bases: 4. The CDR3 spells CASSLTGVDGELFF. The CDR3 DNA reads TGTGCCAGCAGCTTGACAGGGGTGGACGGGGAGCTGTTTTTT.

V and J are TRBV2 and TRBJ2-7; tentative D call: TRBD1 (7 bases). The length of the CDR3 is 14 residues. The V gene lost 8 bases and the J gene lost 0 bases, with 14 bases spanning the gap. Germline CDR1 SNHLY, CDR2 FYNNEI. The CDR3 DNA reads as TGTGCCAGCGCGGGACAGCCGCCCTCCTACGAGCAGTACTTC. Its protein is CASAGQPPSYEQYF.

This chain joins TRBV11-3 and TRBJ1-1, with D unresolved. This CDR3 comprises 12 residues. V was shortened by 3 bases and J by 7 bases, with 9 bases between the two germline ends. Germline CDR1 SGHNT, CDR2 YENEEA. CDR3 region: CASSFSRGEAFF. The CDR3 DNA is TGTGCCAGCAGCTTTTCGAGAGGTGAAGCTTTCTTT. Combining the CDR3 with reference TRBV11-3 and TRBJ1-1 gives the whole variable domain EAGVVQSPRYKIIEKKQPVAFWCNPISGHNTLYWYLQNLGQGPELLIRYENEEAVDDSQLPKDRFSAERLKGVDSTLKIQPAELGDSAVYLCASSFSRGEAFFGQGTRLTVV.

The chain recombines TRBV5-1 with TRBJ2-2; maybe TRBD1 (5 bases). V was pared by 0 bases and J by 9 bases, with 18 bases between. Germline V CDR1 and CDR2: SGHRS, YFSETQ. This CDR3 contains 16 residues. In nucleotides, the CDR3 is TGCGCCAGCAGCTTGGGGTTCGGCAGGGTTGTTCGGGAGCTGTTTTTT. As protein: CASSLGFGRVVRELFF.

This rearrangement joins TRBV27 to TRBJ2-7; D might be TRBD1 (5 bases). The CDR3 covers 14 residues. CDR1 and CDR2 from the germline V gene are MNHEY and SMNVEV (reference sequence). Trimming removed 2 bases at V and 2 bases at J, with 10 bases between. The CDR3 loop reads CASSLNRLTYEQYF. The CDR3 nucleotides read TGTGCCAGCAGTTTAAACAGGCTAACCTACGAGCAGTACTTC.

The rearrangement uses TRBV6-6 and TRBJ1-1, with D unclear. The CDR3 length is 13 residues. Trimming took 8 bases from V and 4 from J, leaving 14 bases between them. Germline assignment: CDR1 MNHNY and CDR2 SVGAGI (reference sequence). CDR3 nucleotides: TGTGCCAGCTCCGACGAGGTTTCCACTGAAGCTTTCTTT. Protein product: CASSDEVSTEAFF.

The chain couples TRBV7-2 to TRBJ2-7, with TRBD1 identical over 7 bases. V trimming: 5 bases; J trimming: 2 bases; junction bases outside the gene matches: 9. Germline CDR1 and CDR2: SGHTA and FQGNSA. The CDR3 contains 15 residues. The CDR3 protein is CASSPRGQAPYEQYF. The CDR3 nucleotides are TGTGCCAGCAGCCCACGAGGACAGGCCCCCTACGAGCAGTACTTC.

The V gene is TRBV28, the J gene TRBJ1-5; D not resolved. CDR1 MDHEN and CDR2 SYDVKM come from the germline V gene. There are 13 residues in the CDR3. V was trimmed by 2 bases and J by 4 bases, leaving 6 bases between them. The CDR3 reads CASSLTSNQPQHF. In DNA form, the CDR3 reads TGTGCCAGCAGTTTAACCTCAAATCAGCCCCAGCATTTT. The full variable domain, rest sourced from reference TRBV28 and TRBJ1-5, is DVKVTQSSRYLVKRTGEKVFLECVQDMDHENMFWYRQDPGLGLRLIYFSYDVKMKEKGDIPEGYSVSREKKERFSLILESASTNQTSMYLCASSLTSNQPQHFGDGTRLSIL.

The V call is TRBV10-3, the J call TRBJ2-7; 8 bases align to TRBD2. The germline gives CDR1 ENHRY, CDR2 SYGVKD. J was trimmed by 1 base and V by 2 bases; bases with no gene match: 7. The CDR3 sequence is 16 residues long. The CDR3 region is CAISERGGLESYEQYF. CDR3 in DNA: TGTGCCATCAGTGAGCGGGGGGGCCTGGAATCCTACGAGCAGTACTTC.

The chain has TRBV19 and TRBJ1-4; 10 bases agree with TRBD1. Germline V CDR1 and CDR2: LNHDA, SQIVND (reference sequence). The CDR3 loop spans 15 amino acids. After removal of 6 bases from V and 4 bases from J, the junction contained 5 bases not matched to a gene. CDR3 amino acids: CASSDRGRDNEKLFF. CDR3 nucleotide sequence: TGTGCCAGTAGCGACAGGGGGCGGGATAATGAAAAACTGTTTTTT.

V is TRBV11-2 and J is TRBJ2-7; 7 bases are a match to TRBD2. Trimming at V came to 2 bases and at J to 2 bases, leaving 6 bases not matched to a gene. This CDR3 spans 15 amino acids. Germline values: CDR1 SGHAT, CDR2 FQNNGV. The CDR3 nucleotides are TGTGCCAGCAGCTTACTCGCGGGGGAAACCTACGAGCAGTACTTC. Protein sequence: CASSLLAGETYEQYF.

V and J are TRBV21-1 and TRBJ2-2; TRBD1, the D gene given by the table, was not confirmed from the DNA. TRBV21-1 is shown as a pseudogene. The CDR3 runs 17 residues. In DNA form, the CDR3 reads TGTGCCAGCAGCATCCGAGACAGCCATACCAACACCGGGGAGCTGTTTTTT. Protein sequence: CASSIRDSHTNTGELFF.

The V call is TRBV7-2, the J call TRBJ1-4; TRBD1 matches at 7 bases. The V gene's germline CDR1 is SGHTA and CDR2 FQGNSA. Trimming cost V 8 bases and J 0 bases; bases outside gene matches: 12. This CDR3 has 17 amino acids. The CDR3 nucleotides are TGTGCCAGCGCCCGGACAGGAGAGATTACAACTAATGAAAAACTGTTTTTT. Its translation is CASARTGEITTNEKLFF. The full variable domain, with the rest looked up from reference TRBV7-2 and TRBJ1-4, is GAGVSQSPSNKVTEKGKDVELRCDPISGHTALYWYRQSLGQGLEFLIYFQGNSAPDKSGLPSDRFSAERTGGSVSTLTIQRTQQEDSAVYLCASARTGEITTNEKLFFGSGTQLSVL.

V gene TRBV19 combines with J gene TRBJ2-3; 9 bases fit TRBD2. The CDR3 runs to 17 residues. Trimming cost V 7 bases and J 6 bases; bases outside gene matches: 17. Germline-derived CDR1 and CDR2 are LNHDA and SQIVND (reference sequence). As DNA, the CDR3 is TGTGCCAGTAAACTCAAGACTAGCGGAGGGAGGGGTGATACGCAGTATTTT. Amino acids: CASKLKTSGGRGDTQYF.

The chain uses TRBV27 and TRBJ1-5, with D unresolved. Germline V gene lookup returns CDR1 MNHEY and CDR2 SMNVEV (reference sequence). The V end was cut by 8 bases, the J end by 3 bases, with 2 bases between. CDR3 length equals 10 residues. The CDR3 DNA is TGTGCCAGCCTCAATCAGCCCCAGCATTTT. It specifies CASLNQPQHF.

Written as DNA, the CDR3 is TGTGCCAGTAGCCTTCTAAATCAGCCCCAGCATTTT. Translation gives CASSLLNQPQHF. V usage is TRBV19 and J usage is TRBJ1-5; no definite D call. The ends were cut back, 6 bases at V and 4 bases at J, with 7 bases in the middle. CDR3 size: 12 residues. Germline V gene lookup returns CDR1 LNHDA and CDR2 SQIVND (reference sequence). The full variable domain, its missing parts supplied by reference TRBV19 and TRBJ1-5, is DGGITQSPKYLFRKEGQNVTLSCEQNLNHDAMYWYRQDPGQGLRLIYYSQIVNDFQKGDIAEGYSVSREKKESFPLTVTSAQKNPTAFYLCASSLLNQPQHFGDGTRLSIL.

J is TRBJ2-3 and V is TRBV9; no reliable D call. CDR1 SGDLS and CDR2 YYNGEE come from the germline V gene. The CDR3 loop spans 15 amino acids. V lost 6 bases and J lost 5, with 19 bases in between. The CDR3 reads CASTLTGSPEDTQYF. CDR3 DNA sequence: TGTGCCAGCACTCTTACGGGCTCACCGGAAGATACGCAGTATTTT. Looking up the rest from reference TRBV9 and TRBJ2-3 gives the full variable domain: DSGVTQTPKHLITATGQRVTLRCSPRSGDLSVYWYQQSLDQGLQFLIQYYNGEERAKGNILERFSAQQFPDLHSELNLSSLELGDSALYFCASTLTGSPEDTQYFGPGTRLTVL.

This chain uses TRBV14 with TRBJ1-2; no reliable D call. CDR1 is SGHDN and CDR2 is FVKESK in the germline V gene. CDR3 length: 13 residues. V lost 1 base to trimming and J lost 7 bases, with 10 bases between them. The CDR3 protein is CASSQVITFGYTF. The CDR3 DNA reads TGTGCCAGCAGCCAAGTTATAACATTTGGCTACACCTTC.

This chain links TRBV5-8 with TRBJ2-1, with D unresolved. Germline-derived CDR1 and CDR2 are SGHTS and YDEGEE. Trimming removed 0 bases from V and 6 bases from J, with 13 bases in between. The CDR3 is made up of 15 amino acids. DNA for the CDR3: TGTGCCAGCAGCTTGGAGATTAGATGGGGCAATGAGCAGTTCTTC. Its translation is CASSLEIRWGNEQFF.

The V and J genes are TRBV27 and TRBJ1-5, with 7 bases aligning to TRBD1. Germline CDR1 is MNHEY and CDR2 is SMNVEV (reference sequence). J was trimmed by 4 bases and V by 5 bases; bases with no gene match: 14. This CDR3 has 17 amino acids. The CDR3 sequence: CASSPTQDRRDNQPQHF. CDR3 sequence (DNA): TGTGCCAGCAGTCCAACACAGGACAGGAGGGATAATCAGCCCCAGCATTTT.

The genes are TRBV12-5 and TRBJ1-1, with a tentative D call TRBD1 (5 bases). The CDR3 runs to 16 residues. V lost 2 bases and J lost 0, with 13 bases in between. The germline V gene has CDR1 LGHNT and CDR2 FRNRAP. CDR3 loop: CASGLTLGGMNTEAFF. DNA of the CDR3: TGTGCTAGTGGTTTGACTTTGGGGGGGATGAACACTGAAGCTTTCTTT.

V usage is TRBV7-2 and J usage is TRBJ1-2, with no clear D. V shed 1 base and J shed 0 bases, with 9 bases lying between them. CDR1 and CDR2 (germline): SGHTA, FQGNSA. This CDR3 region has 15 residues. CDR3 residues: CASSLEGQPNYGYTF. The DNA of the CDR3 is TGTGCCAGCAGCTTAGAGGGTCAACCTAACTATGGCTACACCTTC.